This is a list of T cell receptor beta chains from one sample in a study of cytomegalovirus exposure and HLA in healthy donors. This table comes from immunoSEQ multiplex PCR, and its TCRdb copy is limited to in-frame clones, with some not included. In the table there are roughly 170,000 clones, more than 65% of which are singletons. Sequencing used PBMCs. Every receptor here comes from a man aged 25 to 45 in good health and CMV-seronegative. The CDR3 runs from the conserved cysteine through the conserved F or W. D genes are given only for firm matches. A row's size may be missing; if present it is once, few, many or a size class.

-,TRBJ2-5,TRBV5-1,few,CASSDVRHNQETQYF,TGCGCCAGCAGCGATGTCAGGCACAACCAAGAGACCCAGTACTTC
TRBD1,TRBJ1-2,TRBV9,once,CASSPDRGTPYGYTF,TGTGCCAGCAGCCCGGACAGGGGAACGCCGTATGGCTACACCTTC
TRBD1,TRBJ2-7,TRBV28,few,CASSFYQGAYEQYF,TGTGCCAGCAGTTTTTACCAGGGGGCCTACGAGCAGTACTTC
-,TRBJ2-7,TRBV5-5,-,CASSLSNYEQYF,TGTGCCAGCAGCTTGAGCAACTACGAGCAGTACTTC
-,TRBJ2-7,TRBV7-2,-,CASSPEAAKSYEQYF,TGTGCCAGCAGCCCTGAGGCAGCAAAGTCCTACGAGCAGTACTTC
-,TRBJ1-6,TRBV6-1,-,CASSESPASPLHF,TGTGCCAGCAGTGAAAGCCCCGCTAGCCCCCTCCACTTT
-,TRBJ2-1,TRBV19,-,CASSIGRGNEQFF,TGTGCCAGTAGTATCGGTAGAGGCAATGAGCAGTTCTTC
-,TRBJ2-7,TRBV6-5,few,CASSYPRGGGAYEQYF,TGTGCCAGCAGTTATCCCCGAGGGGGTGGCGCCTACGAGCAGTACTTC
-,TRBJ2-2,TRBV2,few,CASSVTGEAGELFF,TGTGCCAGCAGTGTCACGGGGGAAGCCGGGGAGCTGTTTTTT
-,TRBJ2-2,TRBV29-1,-,CSVDRSNTGELFF,TGCAGCGTCGACAGATCGAACACCGGGGAGCTGTTTTTT
TRBD2,TRBJ2-7,TRBV15,-,CATTRGGSSYEQYF,TGTGCCACCACGCGGGGGGGGAGCTCCTACGAGCAGTACTTC
TRBD1,TRBJ2-7,TRBV27,-,CASSFSGQGYEQYF,TGTGCCAGCAGTTTTTCGGGACAGGGGTACGAGCAGTACTTC